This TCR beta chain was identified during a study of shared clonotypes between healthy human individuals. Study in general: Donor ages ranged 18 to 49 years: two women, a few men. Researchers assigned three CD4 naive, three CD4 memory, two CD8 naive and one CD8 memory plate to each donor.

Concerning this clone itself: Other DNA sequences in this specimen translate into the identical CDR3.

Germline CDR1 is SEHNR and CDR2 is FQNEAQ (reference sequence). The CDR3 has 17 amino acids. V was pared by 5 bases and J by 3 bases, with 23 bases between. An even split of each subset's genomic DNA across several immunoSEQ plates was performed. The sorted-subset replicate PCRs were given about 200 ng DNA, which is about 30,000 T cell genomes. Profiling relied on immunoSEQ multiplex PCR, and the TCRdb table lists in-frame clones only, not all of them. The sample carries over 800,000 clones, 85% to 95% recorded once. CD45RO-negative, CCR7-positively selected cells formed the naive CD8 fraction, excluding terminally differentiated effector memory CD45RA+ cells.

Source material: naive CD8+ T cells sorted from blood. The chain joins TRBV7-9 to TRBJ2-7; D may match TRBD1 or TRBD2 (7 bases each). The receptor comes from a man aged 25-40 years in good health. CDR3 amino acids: CASSLWAGGATNYEQYF. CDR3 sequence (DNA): TGTGCCAGCAGCCTTTGGGCAGGGGGGGCCACCAACTACGAGCAGTACTTC.